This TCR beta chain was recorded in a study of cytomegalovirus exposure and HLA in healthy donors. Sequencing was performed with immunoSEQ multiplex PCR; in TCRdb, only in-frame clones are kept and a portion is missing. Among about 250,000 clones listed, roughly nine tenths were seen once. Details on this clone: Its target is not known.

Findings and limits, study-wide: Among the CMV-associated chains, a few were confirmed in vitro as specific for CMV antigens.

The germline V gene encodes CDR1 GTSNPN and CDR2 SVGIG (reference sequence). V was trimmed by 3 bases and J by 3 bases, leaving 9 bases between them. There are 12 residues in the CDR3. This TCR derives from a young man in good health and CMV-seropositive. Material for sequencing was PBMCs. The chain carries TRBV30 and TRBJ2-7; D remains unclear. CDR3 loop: CAWRKTVYEQYF. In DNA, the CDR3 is TGTGCCTGGAGAAAGACGGTCTACGAGCAGTACTTC.